This TCR beta chain was sequenced for a study of T cell responses to AZD1222 COVID-19 vaccine. The CDR3 extends over 15 amino acids. Between the trimmed V and J ends, which lost 6 bases and 2 bases, there was a span of 14 bases. Germline V gene data show CDR1 as SGHRS and CDR2 as YFSETQ. Sequencing was performed with immunoSEQ multiplex PCR; in TCRdb, only in-frame clones are kept and a portion is missing. The sample lists over 100,000 clones, around 90% seen once, with 7% to 9% in the top ten. The V gene is TRBV5-1, the J gene TRBJ2-2; D may be TRBD1 (6 bases). The sequence was obtained from an adult in good health. Sequencing was performed on peripheral blood, taken on day 0 of AZD1222 vaccination. CDR3 sequence reads: CASTPRTDNTGELFF. The CDR3 DNA is TGCGCCAGCACCCCCAGGACAGACAACACCGGGGAGCTGTTTTTT.